This T cell receptor beta chain was recovered during a study of beta chain features in type 1 diabetes. About the research overall: In age, gender and cell yields, patients were similar to healthy donors. General study findings and limits: Any HLA-type effect on TCRB rearrangement remained unresolved here.

This clone was seen more than once but under ten times. Its antigen remains unidentified. The sequenced template was cDNA made from the entire isolated RNA. Measured with immunoSEQ multiplex PCR; TCRdb has only the in-frame clones, and not every one. The sample includes about 410,000 clones, roughly 13% of them seen just once. The CDR3 is 15 residues long. The V and J ends lost 2 bases and 1 base respectively, with 10 bases between them. CDR1 is SGHRS, CDR2 YFSETQ, per germline. This receptor was identified in a man aged 30 to 45 in good health. Sequenced: naive CD4+ T cells from blood. The rearrangement joins TRBV5-1 to TRBJ2-1; possibly TRBD1 for D (5 bases). CDR3 protein: CASSFLPGSYNEQFF. Here the CDR3 DNA reads TGCGCCAGCAGCTTCCTGCCAGGGTCCTACAATGAGCAGTTCTTC.